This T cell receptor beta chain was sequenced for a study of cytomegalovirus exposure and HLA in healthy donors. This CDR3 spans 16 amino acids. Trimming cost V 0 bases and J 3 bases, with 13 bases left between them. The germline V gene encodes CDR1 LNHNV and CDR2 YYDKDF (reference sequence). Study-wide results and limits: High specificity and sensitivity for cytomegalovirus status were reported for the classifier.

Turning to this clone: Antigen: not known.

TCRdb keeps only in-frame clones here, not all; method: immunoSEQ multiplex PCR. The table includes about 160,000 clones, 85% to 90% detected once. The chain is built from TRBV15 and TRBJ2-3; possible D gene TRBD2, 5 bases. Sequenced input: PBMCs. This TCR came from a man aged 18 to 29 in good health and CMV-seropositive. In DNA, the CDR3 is TGTGCCACCAGCAGAGAAAGAGGAGGTGTAACAGATACGCAGTATTTT. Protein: CATSRERGGVTDTQYF. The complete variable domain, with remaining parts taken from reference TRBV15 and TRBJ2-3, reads DAMVIQNPRYQVTQFGKPVTLSCSQTLNHNVMYWYQQKSSQAPKLLFHYYDKDFNNEADTPDNFQSRRPNTSFCFLDIRSPGLGDTAMYLCATSRERGGVTDTQYFGPGTRLTVL.